These 24 T cell receptor beta chains share one sample of origin, sequenced in a study of blood T cell repertoires in COVID-19 (dated by TCRdb to about 2020). Library preparation was by the immunoSEQ multiplex PCR assay. In TCRdb, the immuneACCESS table is reduced to in-frame sequences with V and J assigned. These tables do not hold every clone; where another copy was compared, an unresolved V gene accounts for under half, and the others remain unexplained. Here the sample has roughly 270,000 clones; around 90% occur a single time. The biggest ten clones account for less than 10% of the sample. Sequenced material: peripheral blood. These receptors were taken from a man aged 18 to 35 with active or convalescent COVID-19.

The chain couples TRBV5-6 to TRBJ2-1; D is possibly TRBD1 (6 bases). Germline CDR1 reads SGHDT; CDR2 reads YYEEEE. The V gene lost 4 bases and the J gene lost 3 bases, with 17 bases spanning the gap. The CDR3 has 16 residues. The CDR3 bases are TGTGCCAGCAGCCCTATCACAGGGAACGGCTACAATGAGCAGTTCTTC. Its protein is CASSPITGNGYNEQFF. Full variable domain (rest looked up from reference TRBV5-6 and TRBJ2-1): DAGVTQSPTHLIKTRGQQVTLRCSPKSGHDTVSWYQQALGQGPQFIFQYYEEEERQRGNFPDRFSGHQFPNYSSELNVNALLLGDSALYLCASSPITGNGYNEQFFGPGTRLTVL.

The chain recombines TRBV3-1 (or the pseudogene TRBV3-2) with TRBJ1-5, with D maybe TRBD1 (6 bases). Germline V gives CDR1 LGHDT, CDR2 YNNKEL (reference sequence). Trimming left V 4 bases short and J 12 bases short, with 13 bases between. The CDR3 consists of 12 residues. The CDR3 nucleotides read TGTGCCAGCAGCCTCCGGGGGGGGCTCCAGCATTTT. Encoded protein: CASSLRGGLQHF.

The V call is TRBV9, the J call TRBJ2-3; 9 bases fit TRBD2. The CDR3 consists of 17 residues. V lost 4 bases to trimming and J lost 3 bases; unmatched junction nucleotides: 12. From germline, CDR1 is SGDLS and CDR2 YYNGEE. Here the CDR3 reads CASSTTRETSGTDTQYF. CDR3 DNA sequence: TGTGCCAGCAGCACAACCAGGGAGACTAGCGGAACAGATACGCAGTATTTT.

This chain joins TRBV4-1 and TRBJ1-4; D is undetermined. V was shortened by 2 bases and J by 7 bases, with 17 bases between the two germline ends. This CDR3 is built from 16 residues. Germline V gene lookup returns CDR1 MGHRA and CDR2 YSYEKL. In nucleotides, the CDR3 is TGCGCCAGCAGCCAAAGCCGGGGAACTGCGCGTGAAAAACTGTTTTTT. Translating it yields CASSQSRGTAREKLFF.

J is TRBJ2-7 and V is TRBV2; the D gene is possibly TRBD2 (5 bases). This CDR3 has 13 residues. Germline-derived CDR1 and CDR2 are SNHLY and FYNNEI. V was pared by 9 bases and J by 0 bases, with 12 bases between. The CDR3 loop is CASSYEGSYEQYF. DNA of the CDR3: TGTGCCAGTAGTTACGAGGGCTCCTACGAGCAGTACTTC.

This clone was found a few times. The chain uses TRBV3-1 (or the pseudogene TRBV3-2) and TRBJ2-3; no clear D. This CDR3 is built from 15 residues. Between the trimmed V and J ends, which lost 0 bases and 9 bases, there was a span of 16 bases. Germline CDR1 is LGHDT and CDR2 is YNNKEL (reference sequence). Written as DNA, the CDR3 is TGTGCCAGCAGCCAAGAACGAGACCTAGGATGGACGCAGTATTTT. It encodes CASSQERDLGWTQYF.

This chain uses TRBV6-6 with TRBJ2-6, with D uncertain. The CDR3 has 13 residues. V was cut by 11 bases and J by 0 bases, with 8 bases left in between. In germline, CDR1 is MNHNY, CDR2 SVGAGI (reference sequence). CDR3 region: CAAGPSGANVLTF. In DNA, the CDR3 is TGTGCCGCAGGCCCCTCTGGGGCCAACGTCCTGACTTTC.

This clone was detected a few times. The genes are TRBV6-5 and TRBJ1-6; D gene ambiguous. The V and J ends lost 6 bases and 0 bases respectively, with 6 bases between them. Germline CDR1 MNHEY, CDR2 SVGAGI. This CDR3 comprises 14 residues. The CDR3 DNA follows: TGTGCCAGCAGACTGAGCTCCTATAATTCACCCCTCCACTTT. Its protein product is CASRLSSYNSPLHF.

In this sample, this clone turned up once. The CDR3 nucleotides are TGCGCCAGCAGCTCCACTTTTACAGGGGGCGCAAATTCACCCCTCCACTTT. Translating gives CASSSTFTGGANSPLHF. The chain links TRBV5-1 to TRBJ1-6; 9 bases agree with TRBD1. The V gene's germline CDR1 is SGHRS and CDR2 YFSETQ. This CDR3 contains 17 residues. J gave up 7 bases and V 3 bases, and 11 bases lay outside the gene matches. Filled out from reference TRBV5-1 and TRBJ1-6, the complete variable domain reads KAGVTQTPRYLIKTRGQQVTLSCSPISGHRSVSWYQQTPGQGLQFLFEYFSETQRNKGNFPGRFSGRQFSNSRSEMNVSTLELGDSALYLCASSSTFTGGANSPLHFGNGTRLTVT.

This chain links TRBV27 with TRBJ1-2, with 8 bases fitting TRBD1. The CDR3 consists of 16 residues. Per germline, CDR1 MNHEY and CDR2 SMNVEV (reference sequence). V was pared by 3 bases and J by 8 bases, with 14 bases of the junction left unmatched. In DNA, the CDR3 is TGTGCCAGCAGTTTCCGCCCGGACAGGGCCTTATGGGGCTACACCTTC. Protein: CASSFRPDRALWGYTF.

The V gene is TRBV18, the J gene TRBJ2-5; 8 positions match TRBD1. Trimming cost V 5 bases and J 5 bases; bases outside gene matches: 10. The CDR3 totals 15 residues. Germline V gene lookup returns CDR1 KGHSH and CDR2 LQKENI. As DNA, the CDR3 is TGTGCCAGCTCAGCCATCCAGGGACAGGAGGAGACCCAGTACTTC. The encoded protein is CASSAIQGQEETQYF.

This clone was counted ten times or more. This CDR3 reads CASSEASGTGHNEQFF. As DNA, the CDR3 is TGTGCCAGCAGTGAAGCATCCGGGACAGGGCACAATGAGCAGTTCTTC. The chain links TRBV6-1 to TRBJ2-1; 9 bases align to TRBD1. The germline V gene encodes CDR1 MNHNS and CDR2 SASEGT. CDR3 length: 16 amino acids. Trimming cost V 0 bases and J 5 bases; bases outside gene matches: 5.

Of note for this clone: At one end the junction does not follow the germline gene, possibly because of a read error. The rearrangement joins TRBV5-6 to TRBJ2-4; 7 nucleotides match TRBD1. Germline V CDR1 and CDR2: SGHDT, YYEEEE. The CDR3 runs to 12 residues. The CDR3 reads CASSLVRGTEDF. CDR3 DNA sequence: TGTGCCAGCAGCTTGGTACGAGGGACAGAGGACTTC.

This rearrangement joins TRBV9 to TRBJ2-3, with 8 bases matching TRBD2. Germline CDR1 reads SGDLS; CDR2 reads YYNGEE. This CDR3 contains 16 residues. Trimming at V came to 4 bases and at J to 2 bases, leaving 9 bases not matched to a gene. CDR3 sequence: CASSNPKRGTTDTQYF. CDR3 nucleotides: TGTGCCAGCAGCAACCCCAAGCGGGGGACCACAGATACGCAGTATTTT.

The chain uses TRBV6-5 and TRBJ1-6, with a tentative D call TRBD1 (6 bases). The CDR3 runs to 15 residues. The germline gives CDR1 MNHEY, CDR2 SVGAGI. V was shortened by 0 bases and J by 10 bases, with 13 bases between the two germline ends. The CDR3: CASSYSNRVGSPLHF. The CDR3 bases are TGTGCCAGCAGTTACTCCAACAGGGTGGGATCACCCCTCCACTTT.

The chain employs TRBV5-5 and TRBJ1-5, with 7 bases identical to TRBD1. CDR3 size: 14 residues. Germline V gene data show CDR1 as SGHKS and CDR2 as YYEKEE (reference sequence). V shed 0 bases and J 15 bases; nucleotides not matched to a gene: 12. In DNA, the CDR3 is TGTGCCAGCAGCTTGGGACAGGGTCGAATTTCTTTGCATTTT. Protein sequence: CASSLGQGRISLHF.

The chain has TRBV24-1 and TRBJ1-3; possibly TRBD1 for D (6 bases). CDR1 KGHDR and CDR2 SFDVKD come from the germline V gene. V gave up 7 bases and J gave up 4 bases, with 22 bases separating them. The CDR3 runs 17 residues. The CDR3 DNA follows: TGTGCCACCAGAAGCCCGACAGGTTCAGACTGCGGAAACACCATATATTTT. It encodes CATRSPTGSDCGNTIYF.

The table lists this clone with a count of one. The chain couples TRBV27 to TRBJ1-5, with 11 bases identical to TRBD1. The germline V gene encodes CDR1 MNHEY and CDR2 SMNVEV (reference sequence). This CDR3 has 14 residues. Germline trimming cut 6 bases from V and 6 bases from J; bases unmatched to any gene: 4. In DNA, the CDR3 is TGTGCCAGCAGGGGGACAGGGGGAAGTCAGCCCCAGCATTTT. Its protein product is CASRGTGGSQPQHF.

The chain links TRBV5-6 to TRBJ1-5; the match to TRBD1 covers 8 bases. The V and J ends lost 2 bases and 0 bases, in that order; junction bases with no gene match: 13. This CDR3 has 19 residues. In germline, CDR1 is SGHDT, CDR2 YYEEEE. This CDR3 is CASSLHRGSGVFSNQPQHF. CDR3 coding DNA: TGTGCCAGCAGCTTACACAGGGGGTCGGGAGTATTTAGCAATCAGCCCCAGCATTTT.

In this sample, this clone turned up a few times. V gene TRBV4-1 combines with J gene TRBJ1-2; D possibly corresponds to TRBD1 (5 bases). Germline V gene data show CDR1 as MGHRA and CDR2 as YSYEKL. V lost 1 base and J lost 4, with 13 bases in between. CDR3 length equals 15 residues. The CDR3 is CASSQVAGDSYGYTF. As DNA, the CDR3 is TGCGCCAGCAGCCAAGTCGCGGGGGATAGCTATGGCTACACCTTC.

V usage is TRBV27 and J usage is TRBJ1-2; D is perhaps TRBD1 (6 bases). Trimming pared 6 bases from V and 4 bases from J, leaving 15 bases between. Germline CDR1 MNHEY, CDR2 SMNVEV (reference sequence). CDR3 size: 14 residues. The CDR3 DNA reads TGTGCCAGCAGACTCCAGACAGGACCCTATGGCTACACCTTC. Protein sequence: CASRLQTGPYGYTF.

The J gene is TRBJ1-1, the V gene TRBV3-1 (or the pseudogene TRBV3-2); the match to TRBD1 covers 8 bases. The CDR3 runs to 17 residues. With V trimmed by 2 bases and J by 5 bases, 13 bases remained unmatched. Germline V gene data show CDR1 as LGHDT and CDR2 as YNNKEL (reference sequence). CDR3 protein: CASSQPPWTGLVTEAFF. As DNA, the CDR3 is TGTGCCAGCAGCCAACCGCCCTGGACAGGGCTCGTTACTGAAGCTTTCTTT.

CDR3 DNA: TGTGCCAGCAGCCACGGACAGGGTTGGAACACCATATATTTT. Translating it yields CASSHGQGWNTIYF. The V and J genes are TRBV5-6 and TRBJ1-3; 8 bases fit TRBD1. From germline, CDR1 is SGHDT and CDR2 YYEEEE. The CDR3 loop spans 14 amino acids. Losses at the gene ends were 4 bases for V and 7 bases for J; bases not matched to a gene: 7.

The V call is TRBV15, the J call TRBJ1-5; TRBD1 is a possible D gene (5 bases). The V end was cut by 1 base, the J end by 0 bases, with 10 bases between. CDR1 is LNHNV and CDR2 is YYDKDF in the germline V gene (reference sequence). The CDR3 has 16 amino acids. CDR3 DNA sequence: TGTGCCACCAGCAGAGTGGCAGGGTATAGCAATCAGCCCCAGCATTTT. Amino acids: CATSRVAGYSNQPQHF.